The 9 T cell receptor beta chains reported below all come from one sample, sequenced in a study of cytomegalovirus exposure and HLA in healthy donors. PCR involved 60 Vbeta and 13 Jbeta primers. Data came from immunoSEQ multiplex PCR; TCRdb stores just in-frame clones and leaves some out. Here the sample spans around 200,000 clones, 60% to 85% being singletons. Material: PBMCs. All receptors come from a man aged 40-50 years in good health and CMV-seronegative.

This clone was seen once. V usage is TRBV7-9 and J usage is TRBJ2-1, with 7 bases lining up with TRBD1. The CDR3 sequence is 15 residues long. J gave up 7 bases and V 1 base, and 7 bases lay outside the gene matches. Germline loops: CDR1 SEHNR, CDR2 FQNEAQ (reference sequence). The chain's CDR3 is CASSLVGYRGNEQFF. The CDR3 DNA is TGTGCCAGCAGCTTAGTAGGATACAGGGGTAATGAGCAGTTCTTC.

This clone has just a few counts. The V and J genes are TRBV6-5 and TRBJ1-4; D ambiguous. Per the germline V gene, CDR1 is MNHEY and CDR2 is SVGAGI. V lost 5 bases, J lost 10 bases, and 14 bases lay in between. CDR3 length equals 13 residues. CDR3 coding DNA: TGTGCCAGCAGTCCCCTGAGGGAGGGAAAACTGTTTTTT. Its protein product is CASSPLREGKLFF.

The V call is TRBV10-2, the J call TRBJ1-4, with TRBD1 matching 7 bases. CDR1 is WSHSY and CDR2 is SAAADI in the germline V gene. Germline trimming cut 6 bases from V and 2 bases from J; bases unmatched to any gene: 9. The CDR3 sequence is 16 residues long. The CDR3 nucleotides are TGCGCCAGCAGAGCGACAGGGATGGGGACTAATGAAAAACTGTTTTTT. Protein sequence: CASRATGMGTNEKLFF.

The chain carries TRBV28 and TRBJ1-3; 8 bases agree with TRBD1. V shed 7 bases and J 4 bases; nucleotides not matched to a gene: 3. The CDR3 is 13 residues long. Germline V gives CDR1 MDHEN, CDR2 SYDVKM. CDR3 DNA sequence: TGTGCCAGCAACGGACAGGGCGGAAACACCATATATTTT. This encodes CASNGQGGNTIYF. The full variable domain, rest sourced from reference TRBV28 and TRBJ1-3, is DVKVTQSSRYLVKRTGEKVFLECVQDMDHENMFWYRQDPGLGLRLIYFSYDVKMKEKGDIPEGYSVSREKKERFSLILESASTNQTSMYLCASNGQGGNTIYFGEGSWLTVV.

This clone was seen more than once but under ten times. The chain employs TRBV7-6 and TRBJ1-1; 8 bases are a match to TRBD1. The V and J ends lost 3 bases and 6 bases, in that order; junction bases with no gene match: 6. The CDR3 extends over 14 amino acids. Germline V lookup: CDR1 SGHVS, CDR2 FNYEAQ. CDR3 sequence reads: CASSLPGGAAEAFF. The CDR3 DNA follows: TGTGCCAGCAGCTTGCCAGGGGGCGCCGCTGAAGCTTTCTTT.

The CDR3 here is CASSLNRRKDTQYF. CDR3 in DNA: TGTGCCAGCAGTCTAAACAGGAGAAAAGATACGCAGTATTTT. V is TRBV6-5 and J is TRBJ2-3; possibly TRBD1 for D (5 bases). Trimming took off 5 bases at V and 5 bases at J, with 14 bases between the two ends. The germline V gene encodes CDR1 MNHEY and CDR2 SVGAGI. The CDR3 runs 14 residues.

This chain links TRBV4-1 with TRBJ1-6; no definite D call. The CDR3 totals 14 residues. Trimming shortened V by 0 bases and J by 9 bases, and 9 bases separated the two germline ends. Germline assignment: CDR1 MGHRA and CDR2 YSYEKL. As DNA, the CDR3 is TGCGCCAGCAGCCAAGAGATATCGGGTTCACCCCTCCACTTT. It yields the protein CASSQEISGSPLHF.

The CDR3 loop reads CASCRGVYAEAFF. CDR3 coding DNA: TGTGCCTCCTGTCGGGGGGTGTACGCTGAAGCTTTCTTT. This rearrangement joins TRBV2 to TRBJ1-1; possible D gene TRBD1, 5 bases. The CDR3 runs 13 residues. The germline V gene has CDR1 SNHLY and CDR2 FYNNEI. V was pared by 11 bases and J by 6 bases, with 19 bases between.

This clone was detected only a few times. This rearrangement joins TRBV5-1 to TRBJ2-7, with D maybe TRBD1 (6 bases). V lost 4 bases to trimming and J lost 6 bases, with 11 bases between them. The CDR3 runs to 12 residues. Germline V gene sequence: CDR1 SGHRS, CDR2 YFSETQ. CDR3 bases: TGCGCCAGCAGCCTGGGACAAGGCGAGCAGTACTTC. Its translation is CASSLGQGEQYF.